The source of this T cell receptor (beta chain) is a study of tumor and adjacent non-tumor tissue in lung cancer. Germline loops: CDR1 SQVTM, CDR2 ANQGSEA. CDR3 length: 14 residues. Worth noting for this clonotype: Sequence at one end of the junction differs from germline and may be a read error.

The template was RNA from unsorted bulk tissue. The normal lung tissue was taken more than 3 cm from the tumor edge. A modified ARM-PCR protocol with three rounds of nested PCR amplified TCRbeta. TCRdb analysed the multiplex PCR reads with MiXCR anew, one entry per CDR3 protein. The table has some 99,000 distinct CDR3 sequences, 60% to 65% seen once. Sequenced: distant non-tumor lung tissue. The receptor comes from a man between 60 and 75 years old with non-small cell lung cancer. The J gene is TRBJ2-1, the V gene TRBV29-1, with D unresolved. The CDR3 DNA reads TGCAACGTTGAAGAACGGGCCGACTACAATGAGCAGTTCTTC. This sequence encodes CNVEERADYNEQFF.